Below are 5 T cell receptor beta chains sequenced from a single sample in a study of T cells in Graves' hyperthyroidism and ophthalmopathy. RNA transcripts provided the source from which TCR beta CDR3 regions were amplified. The TCR CDR3 was amplified in a first-round RT-PCR using the HTBI primer set. MiXCR, run by TCRdb on the multiplex PCR reads, gives a single entry per CDR3 protein. The table includes roughly 570,000 distinct CDR3 sequences, approximately 15% detected once. Material: blood. These TCRs come from a woman under 40 with Graves' hyperthyroidism.

This clonotype was detected many times. J is TRBJ2-5 and V is TRBV20-1; a weak D match, TRBD2 (6 bases). CDR3 size: 13 residues. Looked up from germline, CDR1 is DFQATT and CDR2 is SNEGSKA (reference sequence). V was shortened by 2 bases and J by 2 bases, with 9 bases between the two germline ends. In DNA, the CDR3 is TGCAGTGCTAGACTGCGGGATCAAGAGACCCAGTACTTC. It specifies CSARLRDQETQYF.

The chain carries TRBV14 and TRBJ1-1; unclear D gene. V shed 0 bases and J shed 0 bases, with 8 bases lying between them. The length of the CDR3 is 15 residues. In germline, CDR1 is SGHDN, CDR2 FVKESK. The CDR3 loop reads CASSQDPGMNTEAFF. CDR3 coding DNA: TGTGCCAGCAGCCAAGATCCAGGCATGAACACTGAAGCTTTCTTT. The full variable domain, completed using reference TRBV14 and TRBJ1-1, is EAGVTQFPSHSVIEKGQTVTLRCDPISGHDNLYWYRRVMGKEIKFLLHFVKESKQDESGMPNNRFLAERTGGTYSTLKVQPAELEDSGVYFCASSQDPGMNTEAFFGQGTRLTVV.

This clonotype was recorded at least ten times. The CDR3 here is CASSPLAGDTQYF. The CDR3 region has the DNA TGTGCCAGCAGCCCGTTAGCGGGAGATACGCAGTATTTT. This chain uses TRBV3-1 with TRBJ2-3, with 7 bases that match TRBD2. Germline CDR1 LGHDT, CDR2 YNNKEL (reference sequence). This CDR3 comprises 13 residues. The J segment lost 5 bases and the V segment lost 4 bases, leaving 3 bases of the junction unmatched.

This rearrangement joins TRBV11-3 to TRBJ2-2; either TRBD1 or TRBD2 may fit D (5 bases each). The ends were cut back, 2 bases at V and 4 bases at J, with 8 bases in the middle. From germline, CDR1 is SGHNT and CDR2 YENEEA. CDR3 length: 14 residues. Written as DNA, the CDR3 is TGTGCCAGCAGCTTAAGAGGGGTCACCGGGGAGCTGTTTTTT. It yields the protein CASSLRGVTGELFF. The variable domain in full, with the rest retrieved from reference TRBV11-3 and TRBJ2-2, is EAGVVQSPRYKIIEKKQPVAFWCNPISGHNTLYWYLQNLGQGPELLIRYENEEAVDDSQLPKDRFSAERLKGVDSTLKIQPAELGDSAVYLCASSLRGVTGELFFGEGSRLTVL.

In this sample, this clonotype turned up many times. The rearrangement uses TRBV7-2 and TRBJ1-1, with D unclear. V was trimmed by 5 bases and J by 1 base, leaving 11 bases between them. This CDR3 has 14 amino acids. From germline, CDR1 is SGHTA and CDR2 FQGNSA. As DNA, the CDR3 is TGTGCCAGCAGCCTAAAGCACAGGAACACTGAAGCTTTCTTT. It is translated as CASSLKHRNTEAFF.